This T cell receptor (beta chain) was sequenced during a study of blood T cell repertoires in COVID-19. Study overall: Both acute and convalescent COVID-19 samples were obtained from the United States, Italy and Spain. T cells, B-cell-depleted T cells, or PBMCs supplied cDNA or gDNA.

In the study's own analysis: Scientists estimated how many nucleated cells there were by amplifying reference gene primers. Assay used: immunoSEQ multiplex PCR; TCRdb lists only in-frame clones, some missing. The D gene and trimming were derived from the DNA, and the V and J assignments and clone size from that table. The sample yields 40,000 or so clones, roughly 85% seen once. CDR1 SGHNT and CDR2 YYREEE come from the germline V gene (reference sequence). CDR3 size: 15 residues. Deletions cut 3 bases from V and 0 bases from J, with 12 bases between. Input material: peripheral blood. The V gene is TRBV5-4, the J gene TRBJ1-2; no clear D. The TCR originated in a human donor in a cohort sampled during active COVID-19. The CDR3 sequence is CASSWNSPANYGYTF. The CDR3 region has the DNA TGTGCCAGCAGCTGGAACAGCCCTGCTAACTATGGCTACACCTTC.